Sequencing of this T cell receptor beta chain was carried out in a study of control samples from healthy donors and cancer patients. Produced via immunoSEQ multiplex PCR; TCRdb's table is partial and in-frame only. The table has about 39,000 clones, over 80% seen once; the top ten hold less than 55%. This CDR3 region has 14 residues. V lost 7 bases and J 0 bases, leaving 10 bases between the germline ends. CDR1 is MGHDK and CDR2 is SYGVNS in the germline V gene. The specimen sequenced was blood. This chain uses TRBV25-1 with TRBJ1-3; TRBD1 is a possible D gene (5 bases). The clonotype was recovered from a man aged 60 to 69 in good health. This CDR3 is CASNPGGSGNTIYF. CDR3 sequence (DNA): TGTGCCAGCAACCCCGGGGGCTCTGGAAACACCATATATTTT.